These 16 T cell receptor beta chains came from one sample sequenced in a study of blood T cells in healthy people across ages. PCR was performed a second time for roughly 6 to 12 cycles using a sample-barcoded 5' primer and a J-beta primer mix. Using its own MiXCR run on the 5' RACE reads, TCRdb lists one record per CDR3 protein. Of around 620,000 distinct CDR3 sequences listed, approximately 27% were seen once; the top ten hold roughly 20%. The source material was blood. Receptors were obtained from a woman between 65 and 79 years old in good health.

This clonotype occurred many times. The rearrangement joins TRBV27 to TRBJ2-7; 7 nucleotides line up with TRBD2. The germline V gene has CDR1 MNHEY and CDR2 SMNVEV (reference sequence). The V gene end was trimmed by 0 bases and the J gene end by 6 bases; junction bases not matched to a gene: 8. The CDR3 is made up of 15 amino acids. The CDR3 region has the DNA TGTGCCAGCAGTTTATCAGGGCGGGGGTTTCGCGAGCAGTACTTC. The encoded protein is CASSLSGRGFREQYF.

There are many counts of this clonotype. The CDR3 DNA reads TGTGCCAGCAGCGGGGACAGGGCCTACGAGCAGTACTTC. This gives the protein CASSGDRAYEQYF. The genes are TRBV7-9 and TRBJ2-7, with 9 bases that match TRBD1. Looked up from germline, CDR1 is SEHNR and CDR2 is FQNEAQ (reference sequence). V was pared by 5 bases and J by 2 bases, with 1 base of the junction left unmatched. The CDR3 consists of 13 residues.

This chain joins TRBV6-5 and TRBJ1-2; 7 nucleotides agree with TRBD1. The J segment lost 1 base and the V segment lost 6 bases, leaving 5 bases of the junction unmatched. CDR3 size: 14 residues. CDR1 is MNHEY and CDR2 is SVGAGI in the germline V gene. CDR3 sequence (DNA): TGTGCCAGCAGCCCAGGGGGATATAACTATGGCTACACCTTC. It translates to CASSPGGYNYGYTF.

This clonotype appeared a few times. This chain uses TRBV4-3 with TRBJ2-1; D is unresolved. Germline loops: CDR1 LGHNA, CDR2 YSLEER. The CDR3 is made up of 15 amino acids. V was shortened by 3 bases and J by 6 bases, with 15 bases between the two germline ends. The CDR3 DNA reads as TGCGCCAGCAGCCAGGTCCATCCTGAAAGCAATGAGCAGTTCTTC. Amino acid sequence: CASSQVHPESNEQFF.

This clonotype was picked up a small number of times. The chain combines TRBV9 with TRBJ1-6; D unresolved. This CDR3 has 14 residues. Trimming pared 0 bases from V and 7 bases from J, leaving 8 bases between. From germline, CDR1 is SGDLS and CDR2 YYNGEE. CDR3 amino acids: CASSVAGWNSPLHF. DNA of the CDR3: TGTGCCAGCAGCGTAGCCGGTTGGAATTCACCCCTCCACTTT.

The table lists this clonotype with a few counts. The junction differs from germline at one of its ends, possibly a read error. The V and J genes are TRBV4-1 and TRBJ1-4, with unresolved D. The CDR3 is made up of 14 amino acids. The V gene's germline CDR1 is MGHRA and CDR2 YSYEKL. The CDR3 DNA is TGCGCCAGCAGCCAAGATGCGGAGGGTTGTGGGGATCCCTTT. It yields the protein CASSQDAEGCGDPF.

This clonotype was recorded a few times. The chain carries TRBV4-1 and TRBJ1-1; D unresolved. The CDR3 loop spans 17 amino acids. From germline, CDR1 is MGHRA and CDR2 YSYEKL. V was cut by 2 bases and J by 4 bases, with 20 bases left in between. As DNA, the CDR3 is TGCGCCAGCAGCCAAAAGCCCGCAGTAGCAGCGGGCACTGAAGCTTTCTTT. This gives the protein CASSQKPAVAAGTEAFF.

V gene TRBV2 combines with J gene TRBJ1-5; 7 nucleotides agree with TRBD1. Germline CDR1 reads SNHLY; CDR2 reads FYNNEI. The V segment lost 4 bases and the J segment 6 bases; nucleotides outside the gene matches: 9. There are 15 residues in the CDR3. CDR3 sequence (DNA): TGTGCCAGCAGTGCGACAGGGAGCATCGGTCAGCCCCAGCATTTT. This encodes CASSATGSIGQPQHF.

On this clonotype itself: Since a much larger clone is just one base distant, this may be a read error. The CDR3 ends on some other residue instead of the conserved phenylalanine or tryptophan, so this is likely a read error. V and J are TRBV12-3 or TRBV12-4 and TRBJ2-3; maybe TRBD2 (5 bases). The CDR3 is 15 amino acids. V was shortened by 3 bases and J by 0 bases, with 10 bases between the two germline ends. CDR3: CASSFAGISTDTQYS. The CDR3 region has the DNA TGTGCCAGCAGTTTTGCCGGGATCAGCACAGATACGCAGTATTCT.

The rearrangement joins TRBV20-1 to TRBJ1-2; 8 bases are a match to TRBD1. The CDR3 is 14 residues long. V dropped 4 bases and J dropped 4; count of bases not matched to a gene: 8. Germline V gene sequence: CDR1 DFQATT, CDR2 SNEGSKA (reference sequence). This chain's CDR3 is CSATRDRTSYGYTF. The CDR3 DNA is TGCAGTGCTACCAGGGACAGGACCTCCTATGGCTACACCTTC.

This clonotype showed up just a few times. V and J are TRBV7-2 and TRBJ1-2, with D possibly being TRBD1 (5 bases). The CDR3 is made up of 16 amino acids. CDR1 is SGHTA and CDR2 is FQGNSA in the germline V gene. V lost 1 base, J lost 5 bases, and 17 bases lay in between. The CDR3 DNA follows: TGTGCCAGCAGCTTAGGTCGGACAACTTTCCAATATGGCTACACCTTC. Translating gives CASSLGRTTFQYGYTF.

In the case of this clonotype: At one end, the junction sequence differs from germline, possibly due to a read error. This chain links TRBV7-7 with TRBJ2-1; TRBD1 is a possible D gene (6 bases). CDR1 SSHAT and CDR2 FNYEAQ come from the germline V gene (reference sequence). The CDR3 has 13 amino acids. The CDR3 region is CASSRSRQAEQFF. CDR3 sequence (DNA): TGTGCTAGCAGCCGATCCCGACAGGCAGAGCAGTTCTTC.

The chain carries TRBV11-2 and TRBJ2-1, with 11 bases aligning to TRBD2. This CDR3 has 18 residues. After removal of 1 base from V and 2 bases from J, the junction contained 7 bases not matched to a gene. Per the germline V gene, CDR1 is SGHAT and CDR2 is FQNNGV. The CDR3 loop is CASSLVPLAGGTYNEQFF. The CDR3, as DNA: TGTGCCAGCAGCTTAGTTCCCCTAGCGGGGGGAACCTACAATGAGCAGTTCTTC.

The V call is TRBV7-2, the J call TRBJ2-1; 7 bases are shared with TRBD2. The J call may not be correct, given that the DNA end is closer to TRBJ2-5. The CDR3 extends over 16 amino acids. Germline loops: CDR1 SGHTA, CDR2 FQGNSA. The CDR3 loop reads CASNTLGGTTQETQYF. Written as DNA, the CDR3 is TGTGCCAGCAATACCCTGGGGGGGACGACACAAGAGACCCAGTACTTC.

Concerning this clonotype: One junction end does not reproduce the germline sequence, and a read error may be involved. The chain carries TRBV5-1 and TRBJ1-2, with 8 bases matching TRBD1. Germline V gene sequence: CDR1 SGHRS, CDR2 YFSETQ. The CDR3 covers 14 residues. DNA of the CDR3: TGCGCCAGCAGCTTGGGACAGGGGAACTATGGCTACTCCTTC. It is translated as CASSLGQGNYGYSF.

On this clonotype itself: The junction and the germline gene differ at one end; a read error may be behind it. The V and J genes are TRBV5-4 and TRBJ1-2, with D unresolved. Per germline, CDR1 SGHNT and CDR2 YYREEE (reference sequence). CDR3 length: 14 residues. The CDR3 nucleotides read TGTGCCAGCAGCAGGGATACCCGGAACTTTGGCTACACCTTC. This sequence encodes CASSRDTRNFGYTF. Looking up the rest from reference TRBV5-4 and TRBJ1-2 gives the full variable domain: ETGVTQSPTHLIKTRGQQVTLRCSSQSGHNTVSWYQQALGQGPQFIFQYYREEENGRGNFPPRFSGLQFPNYSSELNVNALELDDSALYLCASSRDTRNFGYTFGSGTRLTVV.